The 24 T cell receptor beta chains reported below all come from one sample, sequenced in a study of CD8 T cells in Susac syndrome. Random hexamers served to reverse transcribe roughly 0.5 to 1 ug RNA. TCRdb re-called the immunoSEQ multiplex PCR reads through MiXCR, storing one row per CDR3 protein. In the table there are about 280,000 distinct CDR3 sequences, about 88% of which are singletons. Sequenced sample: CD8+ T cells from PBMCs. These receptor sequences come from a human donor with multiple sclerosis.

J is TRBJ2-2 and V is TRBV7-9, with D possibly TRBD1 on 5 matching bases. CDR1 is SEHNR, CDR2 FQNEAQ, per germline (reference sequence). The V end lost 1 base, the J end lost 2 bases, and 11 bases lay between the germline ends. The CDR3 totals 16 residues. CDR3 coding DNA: TGTGCCAGCAGCTTAGTCAGGGAATTTAACACCGGGGAGCTGTTTTTT. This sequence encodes CASSLVREFNTGELFF. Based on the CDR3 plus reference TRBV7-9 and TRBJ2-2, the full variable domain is DTGVSQNPRHKITKRGQNVTFRCDPISEHNRLYWYRQTLGQGPEFLTYFQNEAQLEKSRLLSDRFSAERPKGSFSTLEIQRTEQGDSAMYLCASSLVREFNTGELFFGEGSRLTVL.

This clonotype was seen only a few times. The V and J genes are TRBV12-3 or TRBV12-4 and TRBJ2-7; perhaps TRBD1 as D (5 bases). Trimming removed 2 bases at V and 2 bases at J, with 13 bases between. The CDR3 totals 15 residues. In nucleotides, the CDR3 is TGTGCCAGCAGTTTATACGGACATGACGCCTACGAGCAGTACTTC. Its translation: CASSLYGHDAYEQYF.

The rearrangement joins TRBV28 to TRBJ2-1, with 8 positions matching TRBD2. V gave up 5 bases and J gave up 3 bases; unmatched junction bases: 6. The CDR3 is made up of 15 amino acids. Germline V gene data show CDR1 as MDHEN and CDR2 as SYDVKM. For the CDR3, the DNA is TGTGCCAGCAGTGTAGCGGGAAACCTCTACAATGAGCAGTTCTTC. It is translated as CASSVAGNLYNEQFF.

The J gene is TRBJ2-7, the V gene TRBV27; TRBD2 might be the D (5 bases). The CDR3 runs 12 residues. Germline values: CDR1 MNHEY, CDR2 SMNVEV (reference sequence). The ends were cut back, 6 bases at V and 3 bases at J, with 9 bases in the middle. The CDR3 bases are TGTGCCAGCAGAGCTACTAGCTACGAGCAGTACTTC. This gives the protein CASRATSYEQYF.

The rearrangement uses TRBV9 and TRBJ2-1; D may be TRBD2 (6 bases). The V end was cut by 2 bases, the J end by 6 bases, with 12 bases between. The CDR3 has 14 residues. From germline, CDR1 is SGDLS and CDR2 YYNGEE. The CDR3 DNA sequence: TGTGCCAGCAGCGTTAGCGGTTCACGCAATGAGCAGTTCTTC. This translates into CASSVSGSRNEQFF.

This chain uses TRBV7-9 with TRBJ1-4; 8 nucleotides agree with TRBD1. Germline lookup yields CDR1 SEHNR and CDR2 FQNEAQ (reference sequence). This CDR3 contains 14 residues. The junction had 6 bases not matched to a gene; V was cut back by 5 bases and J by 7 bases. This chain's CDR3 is CASSDPGGAEKLFF. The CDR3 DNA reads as TGTGCCAGCAGCGATCCAGGGGGCGCTGAAAAACTGTTTTTT.

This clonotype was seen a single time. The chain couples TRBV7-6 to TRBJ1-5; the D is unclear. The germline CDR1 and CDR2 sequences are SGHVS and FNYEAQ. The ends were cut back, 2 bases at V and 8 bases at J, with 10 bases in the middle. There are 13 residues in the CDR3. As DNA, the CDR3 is TGTGCCAGCAGCTTACGGCCGAATGAGCCCCAGCATTTT. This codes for CASSLRPNEPQHF. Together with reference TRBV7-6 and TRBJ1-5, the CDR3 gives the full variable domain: GAGVSQSPRYKVTKRGQDVALRCDPISGHVSLYWYRQALGQGPEFLTYFNYEAQQDKSGLPNDRFSAERPEGSISTLTIQRTEQRDSAMYRCASSLRPNEPQHFGDGTRLSIL.

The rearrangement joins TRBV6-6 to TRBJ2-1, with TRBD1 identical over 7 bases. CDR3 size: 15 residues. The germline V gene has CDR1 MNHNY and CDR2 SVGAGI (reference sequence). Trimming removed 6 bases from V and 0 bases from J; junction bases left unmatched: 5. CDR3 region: CASRPQGSSYNEQFF. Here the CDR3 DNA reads TGTGCCAGCAGGCCACAGGGGAGCTCCTACAATGAGCAGTTCTTC.

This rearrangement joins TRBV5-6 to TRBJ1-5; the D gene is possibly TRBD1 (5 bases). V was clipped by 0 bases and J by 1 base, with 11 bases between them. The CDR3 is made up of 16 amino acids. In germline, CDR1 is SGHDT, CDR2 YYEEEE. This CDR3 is CASSLGGAASNQPQHF. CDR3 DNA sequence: TGTGCCAGCAGCTTGGGAGGGGCGGCAAGCAATCAGCCCCAGCATTTT. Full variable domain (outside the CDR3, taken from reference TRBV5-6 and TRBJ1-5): DAGVTQSPTHLIKTRGQQVTLRCSPKSGHDTVSWYQQALGQGPQFIFQYYEEEERQRGNFPDRFSGHQFPNYSSELNVNALLLGDSALYLCASSLGGAASNQPQHFGDGTRLSIL.

CDR3 residues: CASSLFVAGDGEQFF. In nucleotides, the CDR3 is TGTGCCAGCAGTTTATTCGTAGCGGGAGATGGGGAGCAGTTCTTC. The chain couples TRBV27 to TRBJ2-1, with TRBD2 matching over 9 bases. In germline, CDR1 is MNHEY, CDR2 SMNVEV (reference sequence). V lost 1 base to trimming and J lost 10 bases; unmatched junction nucleotides: 8. CDR3 length: 15 residues.

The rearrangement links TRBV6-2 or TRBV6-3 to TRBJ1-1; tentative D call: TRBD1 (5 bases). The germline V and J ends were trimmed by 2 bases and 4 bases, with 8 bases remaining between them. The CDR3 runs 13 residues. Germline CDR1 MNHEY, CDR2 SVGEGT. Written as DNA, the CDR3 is TGTGCCAGCAGTTACGGGGGGTTCACTGAAGCTTTCTTT. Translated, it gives CASSYGGFTEAFF.

For the CDR3, the DNA is TGCGCCAGCAGCTTGAGGACTAGTGGGACCCAAGAGACCCAGTACTTC. Amino acid sequence: CASSLRTSGTQETQYF. This chain connects TRBV5-1 to TRBJ2-5; 7 bases are shared with TRBD2. Germline-derived CDR1 and CDR2 are SGHRS and YFSETQ. The CDR3 has 16 residues. Trimming removed 1 base from V and 1 base from J; junction bases left unmatched: 7.

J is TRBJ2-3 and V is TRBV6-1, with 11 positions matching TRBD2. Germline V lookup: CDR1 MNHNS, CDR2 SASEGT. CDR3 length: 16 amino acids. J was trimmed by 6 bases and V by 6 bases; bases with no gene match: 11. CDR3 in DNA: TGTGCCAGCAGCCAACTTAGCGGGAGGGCCTTGGATACGCAGTATTTT. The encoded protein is CASSQLSGRALDTQYF.

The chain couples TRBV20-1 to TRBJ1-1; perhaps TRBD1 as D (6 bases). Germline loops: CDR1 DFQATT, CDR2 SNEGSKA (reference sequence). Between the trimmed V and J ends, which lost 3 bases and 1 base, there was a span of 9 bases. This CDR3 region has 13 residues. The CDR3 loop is CSARGRGNTEAFF. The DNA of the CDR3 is TGCAGTGCTAGGGGCAGGGGGAACACTGAAGCTTTCTTT.

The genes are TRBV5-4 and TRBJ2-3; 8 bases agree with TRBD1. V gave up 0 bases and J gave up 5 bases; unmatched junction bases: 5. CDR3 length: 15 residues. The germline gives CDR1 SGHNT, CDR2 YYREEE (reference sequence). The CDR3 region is CASSLVVTGGDTQYF. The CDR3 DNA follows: TGTGCCAGCAGCTTGGTCGTCACAGGGGGAGATACGCAGTATTTT.

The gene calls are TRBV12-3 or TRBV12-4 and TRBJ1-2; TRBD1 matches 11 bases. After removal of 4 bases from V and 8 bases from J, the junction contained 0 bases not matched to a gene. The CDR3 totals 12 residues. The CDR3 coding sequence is TGTGCCAGCAGTTGGACAGGGGGCGGCTACACCTTC. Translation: CASSWTGGGYTF.

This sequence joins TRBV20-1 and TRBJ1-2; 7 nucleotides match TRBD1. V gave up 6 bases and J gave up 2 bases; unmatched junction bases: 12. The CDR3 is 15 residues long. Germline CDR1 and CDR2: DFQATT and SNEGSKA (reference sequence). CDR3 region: CSASDKGALNYGYTF. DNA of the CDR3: TGCAGTGCCTCGGATAAGGGGGCGTTAAACTATGGCTACACCTTC.

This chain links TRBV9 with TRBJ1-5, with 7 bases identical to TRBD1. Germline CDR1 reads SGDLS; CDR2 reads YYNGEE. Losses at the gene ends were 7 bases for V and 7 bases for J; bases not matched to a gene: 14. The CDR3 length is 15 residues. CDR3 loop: CASAQGVGQGQPQHF. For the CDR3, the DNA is TGTGCCAGCGCTCAGGGGGTAGGTCAAGGACAGCCCCAGCATTTT.

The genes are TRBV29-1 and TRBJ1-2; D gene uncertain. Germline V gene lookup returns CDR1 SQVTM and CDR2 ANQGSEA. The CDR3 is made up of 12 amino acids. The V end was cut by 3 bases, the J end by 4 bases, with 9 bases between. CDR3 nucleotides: TGCAGCGTTGAGAGGACTGCCTATGGCTACACCTTC. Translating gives CSVERTAYGYTF. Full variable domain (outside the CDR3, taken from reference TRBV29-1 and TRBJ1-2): SAVISQKPSRDICQRGTSLTIQCQVDSQVTMMFWYRQQPGQSLTLIATANQGSEATYESGFVIDKFPISRPNLTFSTLTVSNMSPEDSSIYLCSVERTAYGYTFGSGTRLTVV.

CDR3 in amino acids: CASSDLWGNQPQHF. In DNA, the CDR3 is TGTGCCAGCAGTGATCTGTGGGGCAATCAGCCCCAGCATTTT. This chain connects TRBV25-1 to TRBJ1-5; D gene ambiguous. Germline CDR1 MGHDK, CDR2 SYGVNS. The CDR3 sequence is 14 residues long. Trimming removed 3 bases from V and 2 bases from J, with 8 bases in between.

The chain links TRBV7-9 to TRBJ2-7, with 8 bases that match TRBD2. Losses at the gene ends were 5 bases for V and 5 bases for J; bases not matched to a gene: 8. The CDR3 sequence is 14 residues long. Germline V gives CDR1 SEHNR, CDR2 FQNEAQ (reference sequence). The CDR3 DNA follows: TGTGCCAGCAGCCCCCCGCGGGGGGACCACGAGCAGTACTTC. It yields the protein CASSPPRGDHEQYF.

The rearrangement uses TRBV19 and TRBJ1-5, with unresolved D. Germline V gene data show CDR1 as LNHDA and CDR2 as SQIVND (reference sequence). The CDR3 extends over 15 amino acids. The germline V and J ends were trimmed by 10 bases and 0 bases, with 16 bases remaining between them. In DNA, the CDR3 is TGTGCCACCTCGTGGACGGAAAATAGCAATCAGCCCCAGCATTTT. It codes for CATSWTENSNQPQHF.

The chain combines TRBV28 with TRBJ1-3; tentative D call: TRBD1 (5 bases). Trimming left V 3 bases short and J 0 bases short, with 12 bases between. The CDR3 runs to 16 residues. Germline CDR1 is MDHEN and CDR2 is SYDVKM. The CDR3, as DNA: TGTGCCAGCAGTTTTCGGCCCAGGGACTCTGGAAACACCATATATTTT. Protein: CASSFRPRDSGNTIYF.

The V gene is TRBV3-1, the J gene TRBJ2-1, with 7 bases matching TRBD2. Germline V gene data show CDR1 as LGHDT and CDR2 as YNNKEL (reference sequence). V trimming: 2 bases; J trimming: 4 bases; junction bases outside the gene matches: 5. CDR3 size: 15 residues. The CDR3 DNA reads TGTGCCAGCAGCCAATGGAGCGGGGATTACAATGAGCAGTTCTTC. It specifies CASSQWSGDYNEQFF.